The 8 T cell receptor beta chains given below trace back to one sample, sequenced in a study of T cell responses to AZD1222 COVID-19 vaccine (dated by TCRdb to the early 2020s). Libraries came from the immunoSEQ multiplex PCR assay. TCRdb stores this immuneACCESS table with in-frame sequences only. Part of the clones is absent; in the studies checked, under half of the shortfall reflects unresolved V genes, and no reason is known for the rest. This sample comprises about 86,000 clones, 70% to 90% of them detected only once. The ten largest make up about 12% of the sample. The time point label, as the study defines it: about 28 days (+/-7) after the second vaccine dose. The sequences come from peripheral blood, collected 28 days after the second AZD1222 dose. These receptors were taken from an adult who received the AZD1222 COVID-19 vaccine.

On this clone itself: The junction does not match germline at one end; this may be a read error. This rearrangement joins TRBV9 to TRBJ2-5, with D perhaps TRBD2 (10 bases). The CDR3 length is 15 residues. The V gene's germline CDR1 is SGDLS and CDR2 YYNGEE. CDR3 bases: TGTGCCCGCAGCGGGGGGGGACAGGGCCGAGAGACCCAGTACTTC. It yields the protein CARSGGGQGRETQYF.

J is TRBJ1-5 and V is TRBV29-1, with 7 bases that match TRBD1. Unmatched junction bases numbered 10, after V lost 5 bases and J lost 9 bases. The germline CDR1 and CDR2 sequences are SQVTM and ANQGSEA. This CDR3 comprises 13 residues. The CDR3 here is CSVLKGAEGPQHF. In nucleotides, the CDR3 is TGCAGCGTTCTGAAGGGGGCGGAGGGGCCCCAGCATTTT.

The chain is built from TRBV6-6 and TRBJ2-1; 11 bases are shared with TRBD2. Germline V CDR1 and CDR2: MNHNY, SVGAGI (reference sequence). The CDR3 extends over 16 amino acids. Trimming removed 5 bases from V and 0 bases from J; junction bases left unmatched: 3. The CDR3: CASSRLAGSSYNEQFF. The CDR3 bases are TGTGCCAGCAGTCGACTAGCGGGAAGCTCCTACAATGAGCAGTTCTTC.

The chain carries TRBV29-1 and TRBJ1-3, with 7 bases matching TRBD1. The CDR3 covers 16 residues. The germline gives CDR1 SQVTM, CDR2 ANQGSEA. V lost 4 bases to trimming and J lost 2 bases; unmatched junction nucleotides: 11. The CDR3 DNA is TGCAGCGTTGGTGGGGGACAGAGCACCCCTGGAAACACCATATATTTT. Translation gives CSVGGGQSTPGNTIYF.

This chain joins TRBV5-8 and TRBJ1-6; no clear D. Germline V lookup: CDR1 SGHTS, CDR2 YDEGEE. This CDR3 comprises 12 residues. The V gene lost 2 bases and the J gene lost 17 bases, with 14 bases spanning the gap. Here the CDR3 reads CASSLTGSDVHF. CDR3 sequence (DNA): TGTGCCAGCAGCTTAACCGGCAGTGACGTCCACTTT. The full variable domain, rest sourced from reference TRBV5-8 and TRBJ1-6, is EAGVTQSPTHLIKTRGQQATLRCSPISGHTSVYWYQQALGLGLQFLLWYDEGEERNRGNFPPRFSGRQFPNYSSELNVNALELEDSALYLCASSLTGSDVHFGNGTRLTVT.

The chain is built from TRBV6-5 and TRBJ1-5; D gene unclear. The CDR3 extends over 15 amino acids. Trimming removed 7 bases from V and 4 bases from J, with 17 bases in between. From germline, CDR1 is MNHEY and CDR2 SVGAGI. CDR3 amino acids: CASTGFSSYNQPQHF. DNA for the CDR3: TGTGCCAGCACAGGTTTCTCCTCCTATAATCAGCCCCAGCATTTT.

This clone was counted only a few times. This chain links TRBV6-6 with TRBJ1-5; D is possibly TRBD1 (6 bases). The CDR3 consists of 15 residues. V lost 5 bases, J lost 4 bases, and 15 bases lay in between. Germline V gives CDR1 MNHNY, CDR2 SVGAGI (reference sequence). CDR3 nucleotides: TGTGCCAGCAGTACTCTGGGGGGCGTAAATCAGCCCCAGCATTTT. It specifies CASSTLGGVNQPQHF.

The chain recombines TRBV7-6 with TRBJ2-1; D remains ambiguous. Germline V CDR1 and CDR2: SGHVS, FNYEAQ. Trimming left V 3 bases short and J 2 bases short, with 17 bases between. The CDR3 is 17 residues long. CDR3 sequence reads: CASSFSPPYPTYNEQFF. CDR3 coding DNA: TGTGCCAGCAGCTTTTCGCCCCCTTATCCTACCTACAATGAGCAGTTCTTC. Filled out from reference TRBV7-6 and TRBJ2-1, the complete variable domain reads GAGVSQSPRYKVTKRGQDVALRCDPISGHVSLYWYRQALGQGPEFLTYFNYEAQQDKSGLPNDRFSAERPEGSISTLTIQRTEQRDSAMYRCASSFSPPYPTYNEQFFGPGTRLTVL.